These 12 T cell receptor beta chains were all obtained from the same sample, sequenced in a study of identical twins. TCRdb redid the calling of the 5' RACE reads with MiXCR, one entry per CDR3 protein. The repertoire holds 690,000 or so distinct CDR3 sequences, less than 7% seen once, with approximately 1.6% in the top ten. Source material: naive T cells sorted from blood. These TCRs come from a man between 18 and 29 years old in good health.

The sample holds a few counts of this clonotype. V and J are TRBV11-2 and TRBJ2-3, with D perhaps assigned TRBD1 or TRBD2 (5 bases each). This CDR3 has 15 residues. The germline V gene encodes CDR1 SGHAT and CDR2 FQNNGV. Trimming took 1 base from V and 3 from J, leaving 11 bases between them. The CDR3 sequence is CASSLVGTHTDTQYF. The CDR3 DNA reads as TGTGCCAGCAGCTTAGTTGGGACCCATACAGATACGCAGTATTTT.

This clonotype was seen only a few times. The chain is built from TRBV29-1 and TRBJ1-2; TRBD1 matches at 7 bases. The CDR3 extends over 13 amino acids. Germline loops: CDR1 SQVTM, CDR2 ANQGSEA. Germline trimming cut 3 bases from V and 7 bases from J; bases unmatched to any gene: 8. In nucleotides, the CDR3 is TGCAGCGTTGACGGTGAGGGGGCGCGTGGCTACACCTTC. It encodes CSVDGEGARGYTF.

This clonotype was seen many times. This chain joins TRBV10-3 and TRBJ2-3; possible D gene TRBD2, 6 bases. Per the germline V gene, CDR1 is ENHRY and CDR2 is SYGVKD. The V gene lost 6 bases and the J gene lost 5 bases, with 12 bases spanning the gap. This CDR3 is built from 13 residues. The CDR3 bases are TGTGCCATCAGCCTGACTAGTCAAGATACGCAGTATTTT. This translates into CAISLTSQDTQYF.

The genes are TRBV12-3 or TRBV12-4 and TRBJ2-5; 7 nucleotides match TRBD1. CDR3 size: 15 residues. J was trimmed by 3 bases and V by 3 bases; bases with no gene match: 7. The CDR3 protein is CASSFPPTGEETQYF. The CDR3 DNA reads TGTGCCAGCAGTTTCCCCCCAACAGGGGAAGAGACCCAGTACTTC.

This rearrangement joins TRBV27 to TRBJ2-2, with TRBD2 identical over 10 bases. The CDR3 extends over 16 amino acids. The V gene's germline CDR1 is MNHEY and CDR2 SMNVEV (reference sequence). The trim removed 1 base at V and 7 bases at J, leaving 6 bases unmatched. CDR3 bases: TGTGCCAGCAGTTTATTAGCGGGAGGTATCGACGGGGAGCTGTTTTTT. Translated, it gives CASSLLAGGIDGELFF.

CDR3 bases: TGTGCCAGCAGCCTATCGGACAGGGGAGGCTATGGCTACACCTTC. It codes for CASSLSDRGGYGYTF. The chain recombines TRBV7-8 with TRBJ1-2, with 9 bases lining up with TRBD1. Germline CDR1 is SGHVS and CDR2 is FQNEAQ. V lost 5 bases, J lost 4 bases, and 8 bases stayed unmatched. This CDR3 comprises 15 residues. Using reference TRBV7-8 and TRBJ1-2 for the parts outside the CDR3, the full variable domain is GAGVSQSPRYKVAKRGQDVALRCDPISGHVSLFWYQQALGQGPEFLTYFQNEAQLDKSGLPSDRFFAERPEGSVSTLKIQRTQQEDSAVYLCASSLSDRGGYGYTFGSGTRLTVV.

The chain combines TRBV9 with TRBJ2-5; TRBD2 matches 7 bases. The V gene's germline CDR1 is SGDLS and CDR2 YYNGEE. This CDR3 region has 16 residues. V lost 2 bases and J lost 1; bases outside the gene matches: 8. This CDR3 reads CASSVGGSVVQETQYF. The CDR3 DNA reads TGTGCCAGCAGCGTGGGCGGGAGTGTCGTCCAAGAGACCCAGTACTTC. The variable domain in full, with the rest retrieved from reference TRBV9 and TRBJ2-5, is DSGVTQTPKHLITATGQRVTLRCSPRSGDLSVYWYQQSLDQGLQFLIQYYNGEERAKGNILERFSAQQFPDLHSELNLSSLELGDSALYFCASSVGGSVVQETQYFGPGTRLLVL.

As regards this clonotype: This may be a read error: a much more frequent sequence differs by one nucleotide. CDR3 loop: CVSSYWDSYEQYF. Here the CDR3 DNA reads TGTGTCAGCAGTTACTGGGACAGCTACGAGCAGTACTTC. The gene calls are TRBV6-2 or TRBV6-3 and TRBJ2-7, with 7 positions matching TRBD1. The germline gives CDR1 MNHEY, CDR2 SVGEGT. The CDR3 loop spans 13 amino acids.

On this clonotype: No conserved phenylalanine or tryptophan is present at the end of the CDR3, so a read error is the likely explanation. This chain uses TRBV18 with TRBJ2-4; D unresolved. Germline V gene lookup returns CDR1 KGHSH and CDR2 LQKENI. Deletions cut 1 base from V and 5 bases from J, with 15 bases between. The CDR3 has 16 residues. The CDR3 loop reads CASSPLSALRENIQYC. As DNA, the CDR3 is TGTGCCAGCTCACCACTGTCAGCCCTTCGGGAAAACATTCAGTACTGC.

This clonotype appeared a few times. This rearrangement joins TRBV4-1 to TRBJ2-1, with TRBD2 identical over 8 bases. The V gene end was trimmed by 1 base and the J gene end by 8 bases; junction bases not matched to a gene: 13. Looked up from germline, CDR1 is MGHRA and CDR2 is YSYEKL. CDR3 length: 17 amino acids. The CDR3 spells CASSQVGGRGVWHEQFF. The CDR3 DNA follows: TGCGCCAGCAGCCAAGTTGGGGGGCGGGGGGTTTGGCATGAGCAGTTCTTC.

This clonotype was counted at least ten times. The genes are TRBV12-3 or TRBV12-4 and TRBJ2-3; TRBD2 aligns across 7 bases. Unmatched junction bases numbered 7, after V lost 1 base and J lost 0 bases. The CDR3 contains 17 residues. The CDR3 protein is CASSLGQRGLSTDTQYF. The CDR3 nucleotides read TGTGCCAGCAGTTTAGGCCAGCGGGGTCTAAGCACAGATACGCAGTATTTT.

To note about this clonotype: Given a much more abundant clone one base away, this may be a read error. This is likely a read error, given that the CDR3 carries no conserved phenylalanine or tryptophan at its end. The chain uses TRBV4-1 and TRBJ1-1; a weak D match, TRBD1 (6 bases). Germline loops: CDR1 MGHRA, CDR2 YSYEKL. V gave up 6 bases and J gave up 1 base, with 12 bases separating them. The CDR3 has 14 residues. CDR3 nucleotide sequence: TGCGCCAGCAGGGTAGGGGGACCGAACACTGAAGCTTTCTAT. The encoded protein is CASRVGGPNTEAFY.